This TCR beta chain was documented in a study of blood T cells in healthy people across ages. Primers used in a second PCR of about 7 to 12 cycles were a sample-barcoded 5' primer and a J-beta primer mix. One entry per CDR3 protein, called by TCRdb with MiXCR from the 5' RACE reads. The sample includes 1.5 million to 2 million distinct CDR3 sequences, 28% seen only once; the top ten take less than 9.5%. Germline CDR1 SGHRS, CDR2 YFSETQ. The CDR3 loop spans 13 amino acids. Note on this clonotype: An end of the junction differs from the germline gene, which may be a read error.

This clonotype was obtained from a woman in her 30s in good health. The sample consisted of blood. The J gene is TRBJ2-6, the V gene TRBV5-1; D remains unclear. The CDR3 sequence: CATSQVGTNVLTF. The CDR3, as DNA: TGCGCCACCTCGCAGGTTGGGACCAACGTCCTGACTTTC.